The following is a TCR beta chain sequence with its context. The antigen remains undetermined. Assay: immunoSEQ multiplex PCR; the TCRdb copy retains only in-frame clones and omits some. The repertoire holds under 85,000 clones, with roughly 94% as singletons. These data belong to a study of graft-versus-host responses after intestinal transplantation. The CDR3 extends over 16 amino acids. V was cut by 7 bases and J by 3 bases, with 21 bases left in between. Per germline, CDR1 ENHRY and CDR2 SYGVKD. This TCR was recovered from a human donor who received an intestinal transplant. The sequencing used unstimulated CD8+ T cells sorted from spleen or lymph node cells, collected before intestinal transplant. The chain couples TRBV10-3 to TRBJ1-2; perhaps TRBD1 as D (5 bases). The CDR3 DNA follows: TGTGCCATCACCCCTGGGGGACCCGAGCTACACTATGGCTACACCTTC. Amino acid sequence: CAITPGGPELHYGYTF.